The table lists the clone carrying this T cell receptor (beta chain) with many counts. Its antigen is still unknown. TCRdb reprocessed the multiplex PCR reads via MiXCR and lists one record per CDR3 protein. This sample carries just under 65,000 distinct CDR3 sequences, roughly 59% of them seen once, and the ten largest clones take approximately 19%. This specimen belongs to a study of breast tumors, draining lymph nodes, adjacent tissues. Study outcomes and limitations: Luminal-like breast cancer showed significantly higher tumor–nontumor repertoire similarity than basal-like. Tumor T cell lymph node origin was a supported hypothesis, not proven. Tumor TCR diversity was below lymph nodes but above nontumor tissue. Most tumor T cells seemingly derive from lymph node, then expand in tumor.

The CDR3 is made up of 14 amino acids. CDR1 is MNHEY, CDR2 SVGAGI, per germline. J lost 1 base, V lost 2 bases, and 0 bases had no gene match. The chain links TRBV6-5 to TRBJ1-1; 8 positions match TRBD1. The source is a female donor with breast cancer. Some clones in this sample may be carry-over from other donors' samples. Sequencing was performed on breast tumor tissue. CDR3 sequence (DNA): TGTGCCAGCAGTTACGACAGGGGGAACACTGAAGCTTTCTTT. This encodes CASSYDRGNTEAFF.